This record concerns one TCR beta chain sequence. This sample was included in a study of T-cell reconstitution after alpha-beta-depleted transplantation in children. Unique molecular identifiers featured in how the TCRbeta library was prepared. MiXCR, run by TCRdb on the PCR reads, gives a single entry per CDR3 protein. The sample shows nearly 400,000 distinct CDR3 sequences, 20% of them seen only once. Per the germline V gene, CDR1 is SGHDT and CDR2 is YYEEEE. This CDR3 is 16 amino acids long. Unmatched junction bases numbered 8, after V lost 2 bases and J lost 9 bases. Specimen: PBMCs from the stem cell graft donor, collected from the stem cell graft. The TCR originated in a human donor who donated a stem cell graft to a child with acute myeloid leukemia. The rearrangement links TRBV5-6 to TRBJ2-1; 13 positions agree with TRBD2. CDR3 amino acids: CASSLRPGLAGSEQFF. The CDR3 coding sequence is TGTGCCAGCAGCTTACGTCCGGGACTAGCGGGATCTGAGCAGTTCTTC.